Listed below are T cell receptor beta chains from one sample, sequenced in a study of regulatory T cells in long-lasting Graves disease. TCRdb used MiXCR to reprocess the multiplex PCR reads, holding one entry per CDR3 protein. The sample carries fewer than 450,000 distinct CDR3 sequences, around 21% recorded once. The sample here was peripheral blood mononuclear cells (PBMCs), taken when the disease was refractory, from a patient treated with antithyroid drugs. The receptors were sampled from a female donor with Graves disease. Each CDR3 is given with its conserved first and last residue. D genes are given only for firm matches. Not all rows give a size; the values are once, few, many and, for expanded clones, a class.

j_call clone_size v_call d_call cdr3_nt cdr3_aa
TRBJ1-1 . TRBV9 . TGTGCCAGCAGCGTAGGGGGCCCAGGAGAAGCTTTCTTT CASSVGGPGEAFF
TRBJ2-2 . TRBV5-1 TRBD1 TGCGCCAGCAGCTCGGGACAGTTCGCGAACACCGGGGAGCTGTTTTTT CASSSGQFANTGELFF
TRBJ1-5 many TRBV12-3/TRBV12-4 TRBD1 TGTGCCAGCAGCGGGACAGGGGAGCATCGCAATCAGCCCCAGCATTTT CASSGTGEHRNQPQHF
TRBJ1-2 many TRBV27 . TGTGCCAGCAGTTTACACCGGGAACGGGGCTACACCTTC CASSLHRERGYTF
TRBJ2-5 many TRBV20-1 . TGCAGTGCAAACCGGGACAACCAAGAGACCCAGTACTTC CSANRDNQETQYF
TRBJ1-2 many TRBV30 . TGTGCCTGGAGTGTGGCACAGACATATGGCTACACCTTC CAWSVAQTYGYTF
TRBJ1-1 few TRBV7-9 . TGTGCCAGCAGCTTAGCGGGCAGATTTGAAGCTTTCTTT CASSLAGRFEAFF
TRBJ1-5 many TRBV6-5 . TGTGCCAGCAGTTGGAGGGGAAATCAGCCCCAGCATTTT CASSWRGNQPQHF
TRBJ2-7 . TRBV7-2 . TGTGCCAGCAGCACCCAGTCTGGGTTCTACGAGCAGTACTTC CASSTQSGFYEQYF
TRBJ2-5 . TRBV4-2 TRBD2 TGTGCCAGCAGCCCCCGGGAGGGGGACCAAGAGACCCAGTACTTC CASSPREGDQETQYF
TRBJ2-5 few TRBV30 TRBD1 TGTGCCTGGAGTCCACAGGGGGCTTGGGAGACCCAGTACTTC CAWSPQGAWETQYF
TRBJ2-1 few TRBV28 . TGTGCCAGCAGTTTATTGGGATACAATGAGCAGTTCTTC CASSLLGYNEQFF
TRBJ1-6 few TRBV10-3 . TGTGCCACCTTGGGGGGTTCCTCCTATAATTCACCCCTCCACTTT CATLGGSSYNSPLHF
TRBJ2-5 few TRBV7-2 TRBD1 TGTGCCAGCAGCTCGGCCGGACAGGGGGCAAAGACCCAGTACTTC CASSSAGQGAKTQYF
TRBJ2-7 . TRBV28 . TGTGCCAGCAGTCCGCCAGACAGGTTGGCAAGCAACGAGCAGCACTTC CASSPPDRLASNEQHF
TRBJ2-7 many TRBV6-1 . TGTGCCAGCACCGAAGTCGGACGAGCGATCGCCTACGAGCAGTACTTC CASTEVGRAIAYEQYF
TRBJ2-6 many TRBV7-2 . TGTGCCAGCAGTCCCAGTCCGAAAGGCAGTGGTTCAGGGGCCAACGTCCTGACTTTC CASSPSPKGSGSGANVLTF
TRBJ1-5 . TRBV18 . TGTGCCAGCTCTCCAGGGTCCCATCAGCCCCAGCATTTT CASSPGSHQPQHF
TRBJ2-7 few TRBV29-1 . TGCAGCGTTGTTACCCCCAGCTTCAGGGGCCTAAGCTCCTACGAGCAGTACTTC CSVVTPSFRGLSSYEQYF
TRBJ1-1 . TRBV19 TRBD1 TGTGCCAGTAGTATGACAGGGACCACTGAAGCTTTCTTT CASSMTGTTEAFF
TRBJ1-1 many TRBV12-3/TRBV12-4 . TGTGCCAGCACCGAAAGAAGGGGTGAAGCTTTCTTT CASTERRGEAFF
TRBJ1-2 few TRBV25-1 TRBD1 TGTGCCAGCAGTGAATACGAAGAGGGGGCTTACTGTGGCTACACCTTC CASSEYEEGAYCGYTF
TRBJ2-7 many TRBV2 TRBD1 TGTGCCAGCAACCTACCGGGACAGTTGACCTACGAGCAGTACTTC CASNLPGQLTYEQYF
TRBJ1-2 . TRBV19 . TGTGCCAGTAGTGAGGAGGGTCCACCCGGGGGCTATGGCTACACCTTC CASSEEGPPGGYGYTF
TRBJ2-2 many TRBV2 . TGTGCCAGCAGTGAGCTGGGGGGCGGGGAGCTGTTTTTT CASSELGGGELFF
TRBJ2-7 many TRBV2 . TGTGCCAGCAGTGGACAAGGTGCCTACGAGCAGTACTTC CASSGQGAYEQYF
TRBJ1-4 many TRBV5-5 . TGTGCCAGCACTTTAGCCTCGGGGGGAAAACTGTTTTTT CASTLASGGKLFF
TRBJ2-7 . TRBV6-1 . TGTGCCAGCAGTCGGGGGGCATGGAGCGAGCAGTACTTC CASSRGAWSEQYF
TRBJ2-7 . TRBV29-1 . TGCAGCGTTACGGGACTTAGATACGAGCAGTACTTC CSVTGLRYEQYF
TRBJ2-5 many TRBV27 . TGTGCCAGCAGTTTATCGCTTTCAGGAGAGACCCAGTACTTC CASSLSLSGETQYF
TRBJ2-1 . TRBV12-3/TRBV12-4 . TGTGCCAGCAGCACGTTCACCCGGAGCTCCTACATTGAGCAGTTCTTC CASSTFTRSSYIEQFF
TRBJ2-6 . TRBV4-2 TRBD1 TGTGCCAGCAGAAAGGGAGAGGACAGGGGTAGCTCTGGGGCCAACGTCCTGACTTTC CASRKGEDRGSSGANVLTF
TRBJ1-1 many TRBV6-1 . TGTGCCAGCAGTATCGGGTCCAGGGGATTGAACACTGAAGCTTTCTTT CASSIGSRGLNTEAFF
TRBJ2-2 . TRBV6-2/TRBV6-3 TRBD1 TGTGCCAGCAGTCAGGACAGGGGACTTTTGAACACCGGGGAGCTGTTTTTT CASSQDRGLLNTGELFF
TRBJ1-1 many TRBV12-3/TRBV12-4 TRBD1 TGTGCCAGCAGGAGACAGGGTCGTAGCACTGAAGCTTTCTTT CASRRQGRSTEAFF
TRBJ2-2 many TRBV6-1 . TGTGCCAGCAGTGAAGCGACAGGGAACACCGGGGAGCTGTTTTTT CASSEATGNTGELFF
TRBJ2-5 few TRBV27 TRBD1 TGTGCCAGCAGGCCGACAGGGGGCCAAGAGACCCAGTACTTC CASRPTGGQETQYF
TRBJ2-7 few TRBV19 TRBD2 TGTGCCAGTAGTATGCGGGAGAGGAGAAACGAGCAGTACTTC CASSMRERRNEQYF
TRBJ1-1 many TRBV12-3/TRBV12-4 . TGTGCCAGCAGTCCTCAGACCGTGAACACTGAAGCTTTCTTT CASSPQTVNTEAFF
TRBJ2-7 . TRBV6-2/TRBV6-3 . TGTGCCAGCAGTACCCGGGCCACCAGCAGGTACGAGCAGTACTTC CASSTRATSRYEQYF
TRBJ2-2 many TRBV9 . TGTGCCAGCAGCGTAGGAGGGAACACCGGGGAGCTGTTTTTT CASSVGGNTGELFF
TRBJ2-5 . TRBV9 TRBD2 TGTGCCAGCAGCTTCAGACTAGCGGGAGAGCGGCGCGGAGAGACCCAGTACTTC CASSFRLAGERRGETQYF
TRBJ2-7 . TRBV5-5 . TGTGTCAGCAGTCCTGCCGGGTTTGTCTCCTATGAGCAGTACTTC CVSSPAGFVSYEQYF
TRBJ2-7 . TRBV30 . TGTGCCTGGAGTAGGGGGGGGGTCTACGAGCAGTACTTC CAWSRGGVYEQYF
TRBJ2-7 . TRBV30 . TGTGCCTGGAGTAGGAGGCGGATATACGAGCAGTACTTC CAWSRRRIYEQYF
TRBJ1-1 few TRBV5-1 . TGCGCCAGCAGCTATGCGCCCGGAGGTGGGGACACTACTGAAGCTTTCTTT CASSYAPGGGDTTEAFF
TRBJ2-7 . TRBV20-1 TRBD2 TGCAGTACACGGGGGGTGACCTACGAGCAGTACTTC CSTRGVTYEQYF
TRBJ2-1 . TRBV24-1 TRBD1 TGTGCCACCACAGACAGGGGTATGAATGAGCAGTTCTTC CATTDRGMNEQFF
TRBJ2-5 many TRBV7-2 . TGTGCCAGCAGCCCTAGGGGGGGAGAGTATGAGACCCAGTACTTC CASSPRGGEYETQYF
TRBJ2-7 many TRBV7-2 . TGTGCCAGCAGCTTAGATCCAGGGGCGACCTACGAGCAGTACTTC CASSLDPGATYEQYF
TRBJ2-3 many TRBV7-6 . TGTGCCAGCAGCGAAGACTCCACTCGCACAGATACGCAGTATTTT CASSEDSTRTDTQYF
TRBJ2-7 . TRBV20-1 . TGCAGTGCTAGAGGTCCGGGGGCGAGTACCGAGCAGTACTTC CSARGPGASTEQYF
TRBJ1-4 . TRBV9 . TGTGCCAGCAGCCCAAGTGGAGGGGGGAATAAACTGTTTTTT CASSPSGGGNKLFF